This is a list of T cell receptor beta chains from one sample in a study of T cells in Graves' hyperthyroidism and ophthalmopathy. TCRdb reprocessed the multiplex PCR reads via MiXCR and lists one record per CDR3 protein. The sample includes approximately 300,000 distinct CDR3 sequences, around 20% of them seen just once. The sequenced material came from blood. The receptors come from a man in his fifties with Graves' ophthalmopathy. Each CDR3 is given with its conserved first and last residue. D genes are given only for firm matches. Clone size is not always given. Where it is, it says once, few, many or a class for expanded clones.

j_gene,v_gene,d_gene,abundance,CDR3nt,CDR3aa
TRBJ2-3,TRBV12-3/TRBV12-4,-,many,TGTGCCAGCAGCCGAGCTGGGGGGGGCGGAGATACGCAGTATTTT,CASSRAGGGGDTQYF
TRBJ1-2,TRBV5-1,-,few,TGCGCCAGCAGCCCAGGGACCCCGGAATATGGCTACACCTTC,CASSPGTPEYGYTF
TRBJ1-1,TRBV5-1,TRBD1,once,TGCGCCAGCAGCTTGGGACAGGGGGGGAGCACTGAAGCTTTCTTT,CASSLGQGGSTEAFF
TRBJ2-7,TRBV29-1,-,-,TGCAGCGTTGAGGGGACACTCACCTACGAGCAGTACTTC,CSVEGTLTYEQYF
TRBJ2-7,TRBV27,TRBD2,-,TGTGCCAGCAGTTTATCCCTCGGACTAGCGGGATCAGGTACCTACGAGCAGTACTTC,CASSLSLGLAGSGTYEQYF
TRBJ2-1,TRBV18,-,many,TGTGCCAGCTCACCACCGTCCGGGGCCTACAATGAGCAGTTCTTC,CASSPPSGAYNEQFF
TRBJ1-1,TRBV29-1,TRBD1,-,TGCAGCGTTGAGGACAGGGCGAACACTGAAGCTTTCTTT,CSVEDRANTEAFF
TRBJ1-4,TRBV28,TRBD1,many,TGTGCCAGCAGGTCGACAGGGGGCGGTTCGGACGAAAAACTGTTTTTT,CASRSTGGGSDEKLFF
TRBJ1-5,TRBV20-1,TRBD1,few,TGCAGTGCTGCGGACAGGGAGTATTATCAGCCCCAGCATTTT,CSAADREYYQPQHF
TRBJ2-1,TRBV12-3/TRBV12-4,TRBD2,-,TGTGCCAGCACTACCGGGACTAGCGGCAATGAGCAGTTCTTC,CASTTGTSGNEQFF
TRBJ1-5,TRBV11-2,-,many,TGTGCCAGCAGCTTAGACGCGGGGAGCAGCAATCAGCCCCAGCATTTT,CASSLDAGSSNQPQHF
TRBJ1-1,TRBV3-1,-,many,TGTGCCAGCAGCCAAGATCGTTTGGGGGAAGCTTTCTTT,CASSQDRLGEAFF
TRBJ2-7,TRBV28,-,-,TGTGCCAGCAGTGGGCCACGAGGGAGCTCCTACGAGCAGTACTTC,CASSGPRGSSYEQYF
TRBJ2-7,TRBV5-1,TRBD1,few,TGCGCCAGCAGCTTGGTTCCGGGACAGGCCTACGAGCAGTACTTC,CASSLVPGQAYEQYF
TRBJ2-1,TRBV4-2,-,-,TGTGCCAGCAGCCCGGGTGGGCAGGGGATAGATGAGCAGTTCTTC,CASSPGGQGIDEQFF
TRBJ1-1,TRBV6-2/TRBV6-3,-,few,TGTGCCAGCAGTTCCGACCAGGGGGCTTTCTTT,CASSSDQGAFF
TRBJ2-2,TRBV28,-,many,TGTGCCACCTCAGGGGAAACCGGGGAGCTGTTTTTT,CATSGETGELFF
TRBJ1-2,TRBV12-3/TRBV12-4,TRBD1,few,TGTGCCAGCAGTCGACTTGGACAGGCAGTCTATGGCTACACCTTC,CASSRLGQAVYGYTF
TRBJ2-3,TRBV5-1,-,many,TGCGCCAGCAGCTCGCAGGGCACAGATACGCAGTATTTT,CASSSQGTDTQYF
TRBJ2-7,TRBV7-9,TRBD2,-,TGTGCCAGCAGCTTAGGCCCCCCGGGAGGGGGTTCCTACGAGCAGTACTTC,CASSLGPPGGGSYEQYF
TRBJ1-6,TRBV19,-,-,TGTGCCAGTAGTCTGCGGGACATTGGAATCTCCTATAATTCACCCCTCCACTTT,CASSLRDIGISYNSPLHF
TRBJ2-1,TRBV4-2,TRBD2,few,TGTGCCAGCAGTCTGGCGGCTAGCGGGAGGTCTGATGAGCAGTTCTTC,CASSLAASGRSDEQFF
TRBJ2-3,TRBV2,-,many,TGTGCCAGCAGTGAAGGGGCTAGCCGGACGGATACGCAGTATTTT,CASSEGASRTDTQYF
TRBJ2-2,TRBV28,-,-,TGTGCCAGCAGATCTTCGGGACAAGAACTTACCACCGGGGAGCTGTTTTTT,CASRSSGQELTTGELFF
TRBJ1-5,TRBV20-1,-,-,TGCAGTGCTAGTGGGAGTAGCAATCAGCCCCAGCATTTT,CSASGSSNQPQHF
TRBJ1-2,TRBV6-1,-,many,TGTGCCAGCAGTGAAGTCGGGGTGGACGGCTACACCTTC,CASSEVGVDGYTF
TRBJ1-1,TRBV13,-,few,TGTGCCAGCAGCTTAGAGAACGGTCGGAGGGCTTTCTTT,CASSLENGRRAFF
TRBJ2-5,TRBV2,-,-,TGTGCCAGCCTTAGCGACAGAGGAGAGACCCAGTACTTC,CASLSDRGETQYF
TRBJ1-6,TRBV6-2/TRBV6-3,-,few,TGTGCCAGCAGTTTCTACAGCCCAGGGAATTCACCCCTCCACTTT,CASSFYSPGNSPLHF
TRBJ2-2,TRBV7-3,-,many,TGTGCCAGCAGCCCACAGGGTTTGGACACCGGGGAGCTGTTTTTT,CASSPQGLDTGELFF
TRBJ2-5,TRBV3-1,TRBD1,-,TGTGCCAGCGCCCCCCGGGACAGGAACCTTCATGCGACCCAGTACTTC,CASAPRDRNLHATQYF
TRBJ2-7,TRBV4-2,TRBD2,few,TGTGCCAGCAGCCAAGACCCCTCCGGGAGGGCTTACGAGCAGTACTTC,CASSQDPSGRAYEQYF
TRBJ2-7,TRBV7-9,-,few,TGTGCCAGCAGCGAGGAGGGGTGGATTTACGAGCAGTACTTC,CASSEEGWIYEQYF
TRBJ2-6,TRBV5-1,-,few,TGCGCCAGCAGCGTCGGACACACGTCTGGGGCCAACGTCCTGACTTTC,CASSVGHTSGANVLTF
TRBJ2-3,TRBV6-1,TRBD2,few,TGTGCCAGCAAACCCCCCCCCCAGGGGCGGGAGGGAAATACGCAGTATTTT,CASKPPPQGREGNTQYF
TRBJ2-2,TRBV27,TRBD1,few,TGTGCCAGCAGTTGGACAGGGGGAGGCGGGGAGCTGTTTTTT,CASSWTGGGGELFF
TRBJ2-5,TRBV6-1,-,few,TGTGCCAGCAGCGGACAGCAAGAGACCCAGTACTTC,CASSGQQETQYF
TRBJ2-7,TRBV18,-,many,TGTGCCAGCTCACCACCGCTTGGGACCTACGAGCAGTACTTC,CASSPPLGTYEQYF
TRBJ2-5,TRBV20-1,TRBD1,few,TGCAGTGCTAGGGGGACAGCGCAGACCCAGTACTTC,CSARGTAQTQYF
TRBJ1-2,TRBV5-5,-,few,TGTGCCAGCAGCTTGTCCGGGACCCAAAAGTATGGCTACACCTTC,CASSLSGTQKYGYTF